This entry lists 23 T cell receptor beta chains sequenced from one sample in a study of T cells in localized non-small cell lung cancer. Assay: immunoSEQ multiplex PCR; the TCRdb copy retains only in-frame clones and omits some. Of about 72,000 clones listed, 84% are singletons. Material: peripheral blood, obtained before any cancer treatment. The receptor source for this set is a female donor at least 60 years old with stage I lung adenocarcinoma.

The chain uses TRBV30 and TRBJ2-1; no reliable D call. The CDR3 loop spans 13 amino acids. V was trimmed by 5 bases and J by 6 bases, leaving 14 bases between them. Germline V gene data show CDR1 as GTSNPN and CDR2 as SVGIG (reference sequence). CDR3: CAWETSRTNEQFF. The CDR3 DNA reads as TGTGCCTGGGAAACATCTAGGACCAATGAGCAGTTCTTC.

This chain joins TRBV27 and TRBJ1-1; tentatively, D is TRBD1 (6 bases). V gave up 3 bases and J gave up 4 bases, with 9 bases separating them. Germline CDR1 MNHEY, CDR2 SMNVEV (reference sequence). The CDR3 consists of 13 residues. The DNA for the CDR3 is TGTGCCAGCAGTTTTACAGGGATCACTGAAGCTTTCTTT. Its protein product is CASSFTGITEAFF.

About this clone itself: One end of the junction is discordant with germline, which a read error may explain. The chain has TRBV19 and TRBJ1-4; 8 bases agree with TRBD1. The germline CDR1 and CDR2 sequences are LNHDA and SQIVND (reference sequence). The CDR3 is 16 amino acids. CDR3 in amino acids: CASSTPPQGAKEKLFF. The CDR3 DNA is TGTGCCAGTAGTACCCCTCCTCAGGGGGCTAAGGAAAAACTGTTTTTT.

V and J are TRBV2 and TRBJ2-7; TRBD1 might be the D (5 bases). There are 14 residues in the CDR3. Germline CDR1 reads SNHLY; CDR2 reads FYNNEI. Trimming stripped 5 bases from V and 5 bases from J, with 16 bases between. CDR3 sequence (DNA): TGTGCCAGCAGTCAGGGTTCTGTTTGGGACGAGCAGTACTTC. It translates to CASSQGSVWDEQYF.

The chain links TRBV11-3 to TRBJ2-4; TRBD2 agrees at 8 bases. CDR1 and CDR2 (germline): SGHNT, YENEEA. The CDR3 has 15 residues. The trim removed 3 bases at V and 5 bases at J, leaving 6 bases unmatched. The CDR3 DNA reads as TGTGCCAGCAGCTTCGTCGGGAGGGCCGAAAACATTCAGTACTTC. Its protein product is CASSFVGRAENIQYF.

This clone was seen only a few times. V is TRBV18 and J is TRBJ2-2; D not certain. V was clipped by 2 bases and J by 5 bases, with 6 bases between them. The CDR3 contains 13 residues. Germline V gene lookup returns CDR1 KGHSH and CDR2 LQKENI. Here the CDR3 DNA reads TGTGCCAGCTCACCATCGCAGACCGGGGAGCTGTTTTTT. Translated: CASSPSQTGELFF.

This chain joins TRBV7-9 and TRBJ2-3; 8 bases match TRBD2. Trimming removed 3 bases from V and 0 bases from J; junction bases left unmatched: 2. The germline V gene encodes CDR1 SEHNR and CDR2 FQNEAQ (reference sequence). The CDR3 is 15 residues long. CDR3 coding DNA: TGTGCCAGCAGCTTCCCTAGCGGGAGCACAGATACGCAGTATTTT. Protein: CASSFPSGSTDTQYF. The complete variable domain, with remaining parts taken from reference TRBV7-9 and TRBJ2-3, reads DTGVSQNPRHKITKRGQNVTFRCDPISEHNRLYWYRQTLGQGPEFLTYFQNEAQLEKSRLLSDRFSAERPKGSFSTLEIQRTEQGDSAMYLCASSFPSGSTDTQYFGPGTRLTVL.

The rearrangement links TRBV6-6 to TRBJ1-2; tentative D call: TRBD1 (6 bases). The CDR3 runs to 12 residues. Trimming pared 5 bases from V and 6 bases from J, leaving 10 bases between. The germline CDR1 and CDR2 sequences are MNHNY and SVGAGI (reference sequence). The CDR3 DNA reads TGTGCCAGCAGTGGACAGACCCATGGCTACACCTTC. This gives the protein CASSGQTHGYTF.

This clone was observed a single time. The chain's CDR3 is CASRTDRGFNYGYTF. CDR3 coding DNA: TGTGCCAGTAGGACTGACAGGGGGTTTAACTATGGCTACACCTTC. This chain links TRBV19 with TRBJ1-2; 9 positions match TRBD1. Germline V gives CDR1 LNHDA, CDR2 SQIVND (reference sequence). V lost 6 bases, J lost 1 base, and 6 bases stayed unmatched. The CDR3 covers 15 residues.

This clone was detected only a few times. The J gene is TRBJ1-2, the V gene TRBV6-5; D unclear. This CDR3 region has 12 residues. V was trimmed by 6 bases and J by 2 bases, leaving 7 bases between them. Per the germline V gene, CDR1 is MNHEY and CDR2 is SVGAGI. DNA of the CDR3: TGTGCCAGCAGGGCAGCGAACTATGGCTACACCTTC. Translating it yields CASRAANYGYTF.

The chain combines TRBV11-2 with TRBJ2-5; D not resolved. CDR1 and CDR2 (germline): SGHAT, FQNNGV. The CDR3 loop spans 13 amino acids. The ends were cut back, 5 bases at V and 2 bases at J, with 9 bases in the middle. The DNA of the CDR3 is TGTGCCAGCAGCCGGCGGAGTCAAGAGACCCAGTACTTC. Translation: CASSRRSQETQYF.

V and J are TRBV1 and TRBJ2-2. TRBV1 is flagged as a pseudogene. There are 12 residues in the CDR3. The CDR3 DNA sequence: TGCACCATCCCTATGGGGACCGGGGAGCTGTTTTTT. It translates to CTIPMGTGELFF.

DNA for the CDR3: TGTGCCAGCAGTTACTCGAGTCAGGGTGGGAATGAAAAACTGTTTTTT. Encoded protein: CASSYSSQGGNEKLFF. The chain carries TRBV6-5 and TRBJ1-4; D perhaps matches TRBD1 (5 bases). Germline values: CDR1 MNHEY, CDR2 SVGAGI. This CDR3 is built from 16 residues. Trimming cost V 0 bases and J 5 bases, with 13 bases left between them.

The CDR3 is CASSYSNQPQHF. The CDR3 region has the DNA TGTGCCAGCAGTTATAGCAATCAGCCCCAGCATTTT. The rearrangement links TRBV2 to TRBJ1-5; no reliable D call. The CDR3 length is 12 residues. V lost 5 bases, J lost 0 bases, and 2 bases lay in between. From germline, CDR1 is SNHLY and CDR2 FYNNEI.

The chain links TRBV6-5 to TRBJ1-1, with D perhaps matching TRBD1 (6 bases). The ends were cut back, 2 bases at V and 3 bases at J, with 10 bases in the middle. Germline V lookup: CDR1 MNHEY, CDR2 SVGAGI. This CDR3 region has 14 residues. The CDR3, as DNA: TGTGCCAGCAGTTACGGGGGGCGGGACACTGAAGCTTTCTTT. Translated, it gives CASSYGGRDTEAFF.

The sample holds a few counts of this clone. The V gene is TRBV19, the J gene TRBJ1-1; the D gene is possibly TRBD1 (5 bases). The CDR3 extends over 14 amino acids. V lost 7 bases and J 1 base, leaving 13 bases between the germline ends. Germline assignment: CDR1 LNHDA and CDR2 SQIVND (reference sequence). The CDR3 is CASTAGLRNTEAFF. In nucleotides, the CDR3 is TGTGCCAGTACCGCAGGGCTTCGGAACACTGAAGCTTTCTTT. Using reference TRBV19 and TRBJ1-1 for the parts outside the CDR3, the full variable domain is DGGITQSPKYLFRKEGQNVTLSCEQNLNHDAMYWYRQDPGQGLRLIYYSQIVNDFQKGDIAEGYSVSREKKESFPLTVTSAQKNPTAFYLCASTAGLRNTEAFFGQGTRLTVV.

This chain connects TRBV11-3 to TRBJ1-1; D is unresolved. There are 12 residues in the CDR3. Trimming stripped 2 bases from V and 6 bases from J, with 7 bases between. Germline V lookup: CDR1 SGHNT, CDR2 YENEEA. As DNA, the CDR3 is TGTGCCAGCAGCTTAAGGGATGCTGAAGCTTTCTTT. Translated: CASSLRDAEAFF.

The chain joins TRBV5-1 to TRBJ2-1; D is possibly TRBD2 (5 bases). V lost 5 bases and J lost 0, with 12 bases in between. CDR1 is SGHRS, CDR2 YFSETQ, per germline. The CDR3 has 15 amino acids. The CDR3 region has the DNA TGCGCCAGCAGGGGAGCGGTTAGCTCCTACAATGAGCAGTTCTTC. Its translation: CASRGAVSSYNEQFF.

As regards this clone: A read error may produce the germline difference seen at one junction end. The chain recombines TRBV7-7 with TRBJ2-7, with D hard to call. CDR1 is SSHAT and CDR2 is FNYEAQ in the germline V gene (reference sequence). The length of the CDR3 is 14 residues. As DNA, the CDR3 is TGTGCTAGCAGCTTAGGTGGTGTTTCCTACGAGCAGTACTTC. The encoded protein is CASSLGGVSYEQYF.

The chain uses TRBV6-6 and TRBJ2-3, with D uncertain. The V gene's germline CDR1 is MNHNY and CDR2 SVGAGI (reference sequence). The CDR3 sequence is 15 residues long. Trimming removed 4 bases from V and 3 bases from J, with 14 bases in between. CDR3 DNA: TGTGCCAGCAGTTTCCTAACGACTGGAACAGATACGCAGTATTTT. Its protein product is CASSFLTTGTDTQYF.

This sequence joins TRBV6-1 and TRBJ1-1; the match to TRBD1 covers 7 bases. Germline V lookup: CDR1 MNHNS, CDR2 SASEGT. Trimming cost V 6 bases and J 3 bases; bases outside gene matches: 10. CDR3 length: 15 residues. Written as DNA, the CDR3 is TGTGCCAGCAGGTGGGGGAGGAGGGGGCACACTGAAGCTTTCTTT. Translation gives CASRWGRRGHTEAFF.

The chain links TRBV11-2 to TRBJ2-1, with D perhaps matching TRBD2 (5 bases). V dropped 1 base and J dropped 6 bases, with 16 bases sitting between them. Germline CDR1 and CDR2: SGHAT and FQNNGV. This CDR3 region has 16 residues. The CDR3 DNA reads TGTGCCAGCAGCTTAGGAGGATTTCCTAGCCCCAATGAGCAGTTCTTC. Translation: CASSLGGFPSPNEQFF.

The chain recombines TRBV19 with TRBJ1-1, with TRBD1 as a possible D gene (5 bases). V gave up 2 bases and J gave up 1 base, with 8 bases separating them. Germline V gene sequence: CDR1 LNHDA, CDR2 SQIVND (reference sequence). This CDR3 region has 14 residues. Here the CDR3 reads CASSILRGNTEAFF. The CDR3 region has the DNA TGTGCCAGTAGTATACTTAGGGGGAACACTGAAGCTTTCTTT.